These T cell receptor beta chains were read from a single sample in a study of blood T cell repertoires in COVID-19. Profiling relied on immunoSEQ multiplex PCR, and the TCRdb table lists in-frame clones only, not all of them. The top ten hold around 2.5% of the sample, which has more than 150,000 clones, about 87% seen once. The sequenced sample consisted of peripheral blood. The receptors here all came from a man aged 35-49 years with active or convalescent COVID-19. Both conserved end residues are part of each CDR3. A D gene is named only where the DNA matches it firmly. Clone size is not always given. Where it is, it says once, few, many or a class for expanded clones.

v_call: TRBV9
j_call: TRBJ2-5
d_call: TRBD2
clone_size: .
cdr3_nt: TGTGCCAGCAGCGCGGGACTAGCGGGGGCCGGGTACCAAGAGACCCAGTACTTC
cdr3_aa: CASSAGLAGAGYQETQYF

v_call: TRBV2
j_call: TRBJ2-1
d_call: .
clone_size: .
cdr3_nt: TGTGCCAGCAGTGTAAGCGGGGGACAGGGTCAGTTCTTC
cdr3_aa: CASSVSGGQGQFF

v_call: TRBV5-1
j_call: TRBJ2-7
d_call: .
clone_size: .
cdr3_nt: TGCGCCAGCAGCTCCTCCGGAGGGTGGGGCTACGAGCAGTACTTC
cdr3_aa: CASSSSGGWGYEQYF

v_call: TRBV15
j_call: TRBJ1-5
d_call: .
clone_size: .
cdr3_nt: TGTGCCACCAGTGGCCGTTATCAGCCCCAGCATTTT
cdr3_aa: CATSGRYQPQHF

v_call: TRBV23-1
j_call: TRBJ1-5
d_call: .
clone_size: .
cdr3_nt: TGCGCCAGCAGTCATCGCCTCATAGATAGCAATCAGCCCCAGCATTTT
cdr3_aa: CASSHRLIDSNQPQHF

v_call: TRBV28
j_call: TRBJ1-2
d_call: TRBD1
clone_size: .
cdr3_nt: TGTGCCAGCAGTTTAGAAAGGACAGGGCACAACCTTAACTATGGCTACACCTTC
cdr3_aa: CASSLERTGHNLNYGYTF

v_call: TRBV18
j_call: TRBJ1-6
d_call: .
clone_size: .
cdr3_nt: TGTGCCAGCTCACCACCGGGGAGGGTTAAGAATTCACCCCTCCACTTT
cdr3_aa: CASSPPGRVKNSPLHF

v_call: TRBV19
j_call: TRBJ1-3
d_call: .
clone_size: .
cdr3_nt: TGTGCCAGTAGTATACAGGCCCAGCCGATTGGAAACACCATATATTTT
cdr3_aa: CASSIQAQPIGNTIYF

v_call: TRBV6-2/TRBV6-3
j_call: TRBJ2-2
d_call: .
clone_size: .
cdr3_nt: TGTGCCAGCAGTTACGGTAGCGCGGAAACCGGGGAGCTGTTTTTT
cdr3_aa: CASSYGSAETGELFF

v_call: TRBV4-3
j_call: TRBJ1-2
d_call: .
clone_size: .
cdr3_nt: TGCGCCAGCAGCCAAGTGGGTTGGGAGGGAAACTATGGCTACACCTTC
cdr3_aa: CASSQVGWEGNYGYTF

v_call: TRBV11-2
j_call: TRBJ1-1
d_call: .
clone_size: .
cdr3_nt: TGTGCCAGCACCGCGGGAATGAACACTGAAGCTTTCTTT
cdr3_aa: CASTAGMNTEAFF

v_call: TRBV19
j_call: TRBJ1-1
d_call: TRBD1
clone_size: .
cdr3_nt: TGTGCCAGTAGTCAGCCGGGACAGGGGACTACTGAAGCTTTCTTT
cdr3_aa: CASSQPGQGTTEAFF

v_call: TRBV5-6
j_call: TRBJ1-2
d_call: TRBD1
clone_size: .
cdr3_nt: TGTGCCAGCAGCCCGGACAGGGGGCTCTCTCTCTCTGGCTACACCTTC
cdr3_aa: CASSPDRGLSLSGYTF

v_call: TRBV4-2
j_call: TRBJ1-5
d_call: .
clone_size: .
cdr3_nt: TGTGCCAGCAGCCAAGATCACAGGGCTAGTAGCAATCAGCCCCAGCATTTT
cdr3_aa: CASSQDHRASSNQPQHF

v_call: TRBV30
j_call: TRBJ1-2
d_call: .
clone_size: .
cdr3_nt: TGTGCCTGGAGAGGACAGCTTTGGAAGGGCTACACCTTC
cdr3_aa: CAWRGQLWKGYTF

v_call: TRBV7-9
j_call: TRBJ1-2
d_call: .
clone_size: .
cdr3_nt: TGTGCCAGCAGCTCCCCCTCGACTCTCTATGGCTACACCTTC
cdr3_aa: CASSSPSTLYGYTF

v_call: TRBV6-2/TRBV6-3
j_call: TRBJ2-7
d_call: TRBD2
clone_size: .
cdr3_nt: TGTGCCAGCAGTTACTCGAAGCGGGGATACCACGAGCAGTACTTC
cdr3_aa: CASSYSKRGYHEQYF

v_call: TRBV21-1
j_call: TRBJ1-4
d_call: .
clone_size: once
cdr3_nt: TGTGCCAGCAGCAAATTCGTGACAGGGAGGACTAATGAAAAACTGTTTTTT
cdr3_aa: CASSKFVTGRTNEKLFF

v_call: TRBV5-4
j_call: TRBJ2-1
d_call: .
clone_size: .
cdr3_nt: TGTGCCAGCAGCGGTCAACGGAACAGTGAGCAGTTCTTC
cdr3_aa: CASSGQRNSEQFF

v_call: TRBV3-1/TRBV3-2
j_call: TRBJ1-3
d_call: .
clone_size: once
cdr3_nt: TGTGCCAGCCCGTCAAGGGGAAGGTCTGGAAACACCATATATTTT
cdr3_aa: CASPSRGRSGNTIYF

v_call: TRBV6-6
j_call: TRBJ1-4
d_call: .
clone_size: .
cdr3_nt: TGTGCCAGCAGTTACCGCGATGAAAAACTGTTTTTT
cdr3_aa: CASSYRDEKLFF

v_call: TRBV19
j_call: TRBJ1-4
d_call: TRBD1
clone_size: .
cdr3_nt: TGTGCCAGTAGTATAGATCTGGGACAGGGAGGTGGTGAAAAACTGTTTTTT
cdr3_aa: CASSIDLGQGGGEKLFF

v_call: TRBV6-5
j_call: TRBJ1-5
d_call: .
clone_size: .
cdr3_nt: TGTGCCAGCAGTCAACAGTCAGGGAGCAATCAGCCCCAGCATTTT
cdr3_aa: CASSQQSGSNQPQHF

v_call: TRBV28
j_call: TRBJ2-2
d_call: .
clone_size: once
cdr3_nt: TGTGCCAGCACCCTGACAGTCCCCGGGGAGCTGTTTTTT
cdr3_aa: CASTLTVPGELFF

v_call: TRBV2
j_call: TRBJ2-1
d_call: .
clone_size: .
cdr3_nt: TGTGCCAGCAGTGTAGATGAGCAGTTCTTC
cdr3_aa: CASSVDEQFF

v_call: TRBV6-4
j_call: TRBJ1-1
d_call: .
clone_size: few
cdr3_nt: TGTGCCAGCAGTCGGGAGGCGAGAACTGAAGCTTTCTTT
cdr3_aa: CASSREARTEAFF

v_call: TRBV6-4
j_call: TRBJ1-1
d_call: .
clone_size: .
cdr3_nt: TGTGCCAGCAGCGCGACATCCATGAACACTGAAGCTTTCTTT
cdr3_aa: CASSATSMNTEAFF

v_call: TRBV6-5
j_call: TRBJ1-3
d_call: .
clone_size: .
cdr3_nt: TGTGCCAGCAGTTACGGTGCAACTTCTGGAAACACCATATATTTT
cdr3_aa: CASSYGATSGNTIYF

v_call: TRBV12-5
j_call: TRBJ2-1
d_call: TRBD2
clone_size: .
cdr3_nt: TGTGCTAGTGGTTTGGTCCTTACACCGGGACTAGCGGGGGGGAGCTCCTACAATGAGCAGTTCTTC
cdr3_aa: CASGLVLTPGLAGGSSYNEQFF

v_call: TRBV5-1
j_call: TRBJ1-4
d_call: .
clone_size: .
cdr3_nt: TGCGCCAGCAGCTTAGGGGCAACTAATGAAAAACTGTTTTTT
cdr3_aa: CASSLGATNEKLFF

v_call: TRBV13
j_call: TRBJ2-3
d_call: .
clone_size: .
cdr3_nt: TGTGCCAGCAGCTTACAGGACACAACAGATACGCAGTATTTT
cdr3_aa: CASSLQDTTDTQYF

v_call: TRBV19
j_call: TRBJ2-3
d_call: .
clone_size: .
cdr3_nt: TGTGCCAGTAGTCCAAGGGAGACAGATACGCAGTATTTT
cdr3_aa: CASSPRETDTQYF

v_call: TRBV6-5
j_call: TRBJ1-6
d_call: .
clone_size: .
cdr3_nt: TGTGCCAGCAGTTCTAGCCGATCCTATAATTCACCCCTCCACTTT
cdr3_aa: CASSSSRSYNSPLHF

v_call: TRBV7-2
j_call: TRBJ2-2
d_call: TRBD1
clone_size: .
cdr3_nt: TGTGCCAGCAGCCCGCTCCCCAGGGGGAAGGCCGGGGAGCTGTTTTTT
cdr3_aa: CASSPLPRGKAGELFF

v_call: TRBV27
j_call: TRBJ1-5
d_call: .
clone_size: .
cdr3_nt: TGTGCCAGCAGCCTCGATGGACCGAACAGGGTCCAGCATTTT
cdr3_aa: CASSLDGPNRVQHF

v_call: TRBV2
j_call: TRBJ2-2
d_call: TRBD2
clone_size: .
cdr3_nt: TGTGCCAGCGGGGGGGGCACCGGGGAGCTGTTTTTT
cdr3_aa: CASGGGTGELFF

v_call: TRBV7-9
j_call: TRBJ1-2
d_call: .
clone_size: .
cdr3_nt: TGTGCCAGCAGCCCCCAGGCGGACTTTGGCTACACCTTC
cdr3_aa: CASSPQADFGYTF

v_call: TRBV5-4
j_call: TRBJ1-6
d_call: TRBD1
clone_size: .
cdr3_nt: TGTGCCAGCAGGGCCGGGACAGGTGGATCACCCCTCCACTTT
cdr3_aa: CASRAGTGGSPLHF

v_call: TRBV19
j_call: TRBJ1-1
d_call: .
clone_size: few
cdr3_nt: TGTGCCAGTAGTTACGACGGGGGGAACACTGAAGCTTTCTTT
cdr3_aa: CASSYDGGNTEAFF

v_call: TRBV11-2
j_call: TRBJ2-1
d_call: .
clone_size: .
cdr3_nt: TGTGCCAGCAGCGCTTCAGCCGGGTTCGATGAGCAGTTCTTC
cdr3_aa: CASSASAGFDEQFF

v_call: TRBV30
j_call: TRBJ1-2
d_call: .
clone_size: .
cdr3_nt: TGTGCCTGGAGCGCCCGGACAGACGCCTTCGGCTACACCTTC
cdr3_aa: CAWSARTDAFGYTF

v_call: TRBV2
j_call: TRBJ2-5
d_call: .
clone_size: .
cdr3_nt: TGTGCCAGCGGTGGGAGGGAGACCCAGTACTTC
cdr3_aa: CASGGRETQYF

v_call: TRBV28
j_call: TRBJ1-2
d_call: .
clone_size: .
cdr3_nt: TGTGCCAGCAGCCCCCTTAGGGAGTTTGTGGGCTACACCTTC
cdr3_aa: CASSPLREFVGYTF

v_call: TRBV19
j_call: TRBJ2-1
d_call: TRBD2
clone_size: .
cdr3_nt: TGTGCCAGTAGTATGCAGGCGGGGGTCAACAATGAGCAGTTCTTC
cdr3_aa: CASSMQAGVNNEQFF

v_call: TRBV27
j_call: TRBJ1-6
d_call: .
clone_size: .
cdr3_nt: TGTGCCAGCAGTTTAAAGGAGACTTCACCCCTCCACTTT
cdr3_aa: CASSLKETSPLHF

v_call: TRBV7-2
j_call: TRBJ2-2
d_call: .
clone_size: .
cdr3_nt: TGTGCCAGCAGCCAACAAACCGGGGAGCTGTTTTTT
cdr3_aa: CASSQQTGELFF

v_call: TRBV19
j_call: TRBJ1-1
d_call: TRBD1
clone_size: .
cdr3_nt: TGTGCCAGTAGTCCAGGGACAGGGCCTCGGTACACTGAAGCTTTCTTT
cdr3_aa: CASSPGTGPRYTEAFF

v_call: TRBV2
j_call: TRBJ2-3
d_call: .
clone_size: once
cdr3_nt: TGTGCCAGCAGTGACCAGGGTGAAGGCACAGATACGCAGTATTTT
cdr3_aa: CASSDQGEGTDTQYF

v_call: TRBV5-6
j_call: TRBJ2-7
d_call: .
clone_size: .
cdr3_nt: TGTGCCAGCAGCTCAGAGGTGCACCACTCCTACGAGCAGTACTTC
cdr3_aa: CASSSEVHHSYEQYF

v_call: TRBV7-8
j_call: TRBJ1-1
d_call: .
clone_size: once
cdr3_nt: TGTGCCAGCAGCTTGCGGGGAAACACTGAAGCTTTCTTT
cdr3_aa: CASSLRGNTEAFF

v_call: TRBV5-5
j_call: TRBJ1-1
d_call: TRBD1
clone_size: .
cdr3_nt: TGTGCCAGCAGCTCCGGGACAGGTTCCATGAACACTGAAGCTTTCTTT
cdr3_aa: CASSSGTGSMNTEAFF